These T cell receptor beta chains were read from a single sample in a study of molecular identifiers for immune sequencing clone quantification. Each CDR3 protein is one row after TCRdb ran MiXCR on the PCR reads. The data show 40,000 to 65,000 distinct CDR3 sequences, just over 35% seen once. The sample comprised naive CD8+ T cells from blood, with Jurkat cell RNA spiked in. These receptors all stem from a human donor in good health. Some libraries in this study had Jurkat cell RNA spiked in. Each CDR3 is given with its conserved first and last residue. The order of the fields is J gene, clone size, V gene, D gene, CDR3 DNA, CDR3 protein. A D gene is named only where the DNA matches it firmly. Part of the rows lack a size; the others show once, few, many or a class for expanded clones.

j_call: TRBJ2-1; clone_size: few; v_call: TRBV3-1; d_call: .; cdr3_nt: TGTGCCAGCAGCCAAGATTTGCGGGGACCCTACAATGAGCAGTTCTTC; cdr3_aa: CASSQDLRGPYNEQFF
j_call: TRBJ1-5; clone_size: .; v_call: TRBV10-3; d_call: .; cdr3_nt: TGTGCCATCAGTCACCAGGGGAGCAATCAGCCCCAGCATTTT; cdr3_aa: CAISHQGSNQPQHF
j_call: TRBJ1-4; clone_size: .; v_call: TRBV6-5; d_call: .; cdr3_nt: TGTGCCAGCAGTTACGTGGATGGGGGTTTGCTGATTTTT; cdr3_aa: CASSYVDGGLLIF
j_call: TRBJ1-4; clone_size: few; v_call: TRBV12-3/TRBV12-4; d_call: .; cdr3_nt: TGTGCCAGCAGTTTAGGGGGGGGCCGGGAAAAACTGTTTTTT; cdr3_aa: CASSLGGGREKLFF
j_call: TRBJ2-7; clone_size: many; v_call: TRBV6-5; d_call: .; cdr3_nt: TGTGCCAGCAGCCCGAACGTTGGCGAGCAGTACTTC; cdr3_aa: CASSPNVGEQYF
j_call: TRBJ2-7; clone_size: .; v_call: TRBV7-9; d_call: .; cdr3_nt: TGTGCCAGCAGCCTCGGAGACGGGGAGCAGTACTTC; cdr3_aa: CASSLGDGEQYF
j_call: TRBJ2-5; clone_size: .; v_call: TRBV9; d_call: .; cdr3_nt: TGTGCCAGCAGCGCCCGTGGGACCCAGTACTTC; cdr3_aa: CASSARGTQYF
j_call: TRBJ1-4; clone_size: few; v_call: TRBV3-2; d_call: .; cdr3_nt: TGTGCCTTCGACAGGGGTGGATCTGAAAAACTGTTTTTT; cdr3_aa: CAFDRGGSEKLFF
j_call: TRBJ1-1; clone_size: few; v_call: TRBV5-6; d_call: .; cdr3_nt: TGTGCCAGCGAGGACCAGGGGACTGAAGCTTTCTTT; cdr3_aa: CASEDQGTEAFF
j_call: TRBJ2-3; clone_size: few; v_call: TRBV5-4; d_call: TRBD2; cdr3_nt: TGTGCCAGCAGCTTAGCGGGAGCCTCAACAGATACGCAGTATTTT; cdr3_aa: CASSLAGASTDTQYF
j_call: TRBJ2-6; clone_size: few; v_call: TRBV23-1; d_call: TRBD1; cdr3_nt: TGCGCCAGCAGACCCTCGACAGGGGTTGTGGCTGGGGCCAACGTCCTGACTTTC; cdr3_aa: CASRPSTGVVAGANVLTF
j_call: TRBJ2-7; clone_size: .; v_call: TRBV5-1; d_call: .; cdr3_nt: TGCGCCAGCAGCTTCGAGGGCTACGAGCAGTACTTC; cdr3_aa: CASSFEGYEQYF
j_call: TRBJ1-5; clone_size: .; v_call: TRBV19; d_call: TRBD1; cdr3_nt: TGTGCCAGTACCCTCGGGACAGATCGGGGGCCCCAGCATTTT; cdr3_aa: CASTLGTDRGPQHF
j_call: TRBJ2-7; clone_size: many; v_call: TRBV13; d_call: .; cdr3_nt: TGTGCCAGCAGCACCTTTGGGGGTGCCTACGAGCAGTACTTC; cdr3_aa: CASSTFGGAYEQYF
j_call: TRBJ2-7; clone_size: .; v_call: TRBV5-1; d_call: .; cdr3_nt: TGCGCCAGCAGCTTGGGCTATCCCGGCCACTCCTACGAGCAGTACTTC; cdr3_aa: CASSLGYPGHSYEQYF
j_call: TRBJ2-1; clone_size: few; v_call: TRBV7-9; d_call: TRBD1; cdr3_nt: TGTGCCAGCAGCTTAGGGGCCGGACAGGGAAGAGGGTACAATGAGCAGTTCTTC; cdr3_aa: CASSLGAGQGRGYNEQFF
j_call: TRBJ2-2; clone_size: few; v_call: TRBV15; d_call: .; cdr3_nt: TGTGCCACCAGCAGAGTGGCTGCGAACACCGGGGAGCTGTTTTTT; cdr3_aa: CATSRVAANTGELFF
j_call: TRBJ2-1; clone_size: .; v_call: TRBV20-1; d_call: .; cdr3_nt: TGCGGTGCTAATGGTGATTCTTGGCGGGCAAGTGAGCAGTTCTTC; cdr3_aa: CGANGDSWRASEQFF
j_call: TRBJ2-7; clone_size: few; v_call: TRBV4-2; d_call: .; cdr3_nt: TGTGCCAGCAGCCAAGTACCCGACGGACCTTCCTACGAGCAGTACTTC; cdr3_aa: CASSQVPDGPSYEQYF
j_call: TRBJ2-7; clone_size: .; v_call: TRBV6-5; d_call: TRBD2; cdr3_nt: TGTTCCAGCAGTTTGGGACTAGCGGGAGTATTTTATTTC; cdr3_aa: CSSSLGLAGVFYF
j_call: TRBJ2-2; clone_size: many; v_call: TRBV7-2; d_call: .; cdr3_nt: TGTGCCAGCAGCCTCGGAGGGGTCGGGGAGCTGTTTTTT; cdr3_aa: CASSLGGVGELFF
j_call: TRBJ2-1; clone_size: .; v_call: TRBV15; d_call: TRBD1; cdr3_nt: TGTGCCACCAGCCCGGGACAGGGGGCCTATGAGCAGTTCTTC; cdr3_aa: CATSPGQGAYEQFF
j_call: TRBJ2-7; clone_size: .; v_call: TRBV2; d_call: .; cdr3_nt: TGTGCCAGCAGTGTTGGCAGGGGACGCTACGAGCAGTACTTC; cdr3_aa: CASSVGRGRYEQYF
j_call: TRBJ2-7; clone_size: .; v_call: TRBV28; d_call: .; cdr3_nt: TGTGCCAGCAGTTTATTTACTAGGTCCGAGCAGTACTTC; cdr3_aa: CASSLFTRSEQYF
j_call: TRBJ2-5; clone_size: .; v_call: TRBV27; d_call: .; cdr3_nt: TGTGCCAGCGGTCAATTTGGGGGCGCGGAAGAGACCCAGTACTTC; cdr3_aa: CASGQFGGAEETQYF
j_call: TRBJ2-3; clone_size: .; v_call: TRBV10-3; d_call: .; cdr3_nt: TGTGCCATCAGTGAGTCAGGACTCATCCGGCAGCTAGGCACAGATACGCAGTATTTT; cdr3_aa: CAISESGLIRQLGTDTQYF
j_call: TRBJ2-7; clone_size: .; v_call: TRBV7-6; d_call: .; cdr3_nt: TGTGCCAGCAGCTTAGCGCTTGGTAGCGAGCAGTACTTC; cdr3_aa: CASSLALGSEQYF
j_call: TRBJ2-7; clone_size: .; v_call: TRBV14; d_call: .; cdr3_nt: TGTGCCAGCAGCCGCTGGACCGGTGAAGGGCAGTACTTC; cdr3_aa: CASSRWTGEGQYF
j_call: TRBJ2-7; clone_size: .; v_call: TRBV28; d_call: .; cdr3_nt: TGTGCCAGCAGCACAATAGGTCCCGAGCAGTACTTC; cdr3_aa: CASSTIGPEQYF
j_call: TRBJ2-5; clone_size: few; v_call: TRBV15; d_call: TRBD2; cdr3_nt: TGTGCCACCAGCGGATGGCCGGGACTAGCGGGAGTAGAGACCCAGTACTTC; cdr3_aa: CATSGWPGLAGVETQYF
j_call: TRBJ2-7; clone_size: many; v_call: TRBV9; d_call: TRBD1; cdr3_nt: TGTGCCAGCAGCGCCGGGACAGCCTACGAGCAGTACTTC; cdr3_aa: CASSAGTAYEQYF
j_call: TRBJ2-1; clone_size: .; v_call: TRBV29-1; d_call: .; cdr3_nt: TGCAGCGTTGAATATTCCGGGAACAATGAGCAGTTCTTC; cdr3_aa: CSVEYSGNNEQFF
j_call: TRBJ2-5; clone_size: few; v_call: TRBV13; d_call: .; cdr3_nt: TGTGCCAGCAGTCGAATTATTGGGGCCAGCGAGACCCAGTACTTC; cdr3_aa: CASSRIIGASETQYF
j_call: TRBJ1-2; clone_size: many; v_call: TRBV29-1; d_call: .; cdr3_nt: TGCAGCGTTGAATACCTATCCGGGGGCTACACCTTC; cdr3_aa: CSVEYLSGGYTF
j_call: TRBJ2-4; clone_size: many; v_call: TRBV6-5; d_call: TRBD1; cdr3_nt: TGTGCCAGCAGTTACTCCCAGACAGGGCGGTATGGCATTCAGTACTTC; cdr3_aa: CASSYSQTGRYGIQYF
j_call: TRBJ2-7; clone_size: .; v_call: TRBV4-3; d_call: .; cdr3_nt: TGCGCCAGCAGCCAAGAGAGGAGGGGTAATGACGAGCAGTACTTC; cdr3_aa: CASSQERRGNDEQYF
j_call: TRBJ2-7; clone_size: many; v_call: TRBV6-5; d_call: .; cdr3_nt: TGTGCCAGCAGTTACTCCGGGTGGGGGTACGAGCAGTACTTC; cdr3_aa: CASSYSGWGYEQYF
j_call: TRBJ2-3; clone_size: many; v_call: TRBV5-4; d_call: .; cdr3_nt: TGTGCCAGCAGCCGATGGAGCACAGATACGCAGTATTTT; cdr3_aa: CASSRWSTDTQYF
j_call: TRBJ2-7; clone_size: many; v_call: TRBV6-5; d_call: .; cdr3_nt: TGTGCCAGCAGTCAAGGGGCCTCCTACGAGCAGTACTTC; cdr3_aa: CASSQGASYEQYF
j_call: TRBJ2-6; clone_size: many; v_call: TRBV12-3/TRBV12-4; d_call: TRBD2; cdr3_nt: TGTGCCAGCAGTTTAGCGGGACTAGCGGGCGCAACTGGGGCCAACGTCCTGACTTTC; cdr3_aa: CASSLAGLAGATGANVLTF
j_call: TRBJ2-7; clone_size: .; v_call: TRBV2; d_call: .; cdr3_nt: TGTGCCAGCAGCGGACATGTTTACGAGCAGTACTTC; cdr3_aa: CASSGHVYEQYF
j_call: TRBJ2-7; clone_size: few; v_call: TRBV2; d_call: .; cdr3_nt: TGTGCCAGCACCTTGGGTCCCTACGAGCAGTACTTC; cdr3_aa: CASTLGPYEQYF
j_call: TRBJ2-3; clone_size: few; v_call: TRBV20-1; d_call: TRBD2; cdr3_nt: TGCAGTGCTAGGGGACTAGCCCACACAGATACGCAGTATTTT; cdr3_aa: CSARGLAHTDTQYF
j_call: TRBJ2-2; clone_size: few; v_call: TRBV19; d_call: .; cdr3_nt: TGTGCCAGTAGTACCTCCGGTAGTGGCGCCGGGGAGCTGTTTTTT; cdr3_aa: CASSTSGSGAGELFF
j_call: TRBJ2-7; clone_size: .; v_call: TRBV27; d_call: .; cdr3_nt: TGTGCCAGCAGTCCGTTTGAGCAGTACTTC; cdr3_aa: CASSPFEQYF